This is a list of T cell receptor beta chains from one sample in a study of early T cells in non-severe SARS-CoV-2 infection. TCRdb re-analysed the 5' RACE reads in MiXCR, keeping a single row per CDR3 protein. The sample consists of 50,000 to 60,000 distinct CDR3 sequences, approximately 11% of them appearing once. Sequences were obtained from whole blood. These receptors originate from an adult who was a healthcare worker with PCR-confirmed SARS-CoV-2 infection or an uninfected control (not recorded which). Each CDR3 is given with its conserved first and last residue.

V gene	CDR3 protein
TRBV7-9	CASSLAADFDTQYF
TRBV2	CASNIQGLAGVQGAGELFF
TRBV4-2	CASSRSPQGSNEQFF
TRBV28	CASRRLWEMYQETQYF
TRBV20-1	CSARGLRGNEQFF
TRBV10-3	CAITSQASSTDTQYF
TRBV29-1	CSAGVGMNTEAFF
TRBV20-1	CSARDLGAMNTEAFF
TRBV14	CASSQYGSQETQYF
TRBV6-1	CASSEANREDTQYF
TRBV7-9	CASSAGDGYTF
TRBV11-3	CASSLGGANSPLHF
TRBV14	CASSPVAVRTEQYF
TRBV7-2	CASSPTLAGGNIQYF
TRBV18	CASSQPRDSGNTIYF
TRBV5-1	CASSPGVFNTGELFF
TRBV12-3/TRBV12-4	CASSLSAGGADTQYF
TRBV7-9	CASSLGSALGKLFF
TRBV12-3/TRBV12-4	CASTTPTTGGDTDTQYF
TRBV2	CASTQTGGFGEGYTF
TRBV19	CASSTGDGTNIQYF
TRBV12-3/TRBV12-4	CASSFSGAGQPQHF
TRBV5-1	CASSLVPTSGGKTQYF
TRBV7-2	CASSWREYNEQFF
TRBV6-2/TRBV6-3	CASSYGSAEQFF
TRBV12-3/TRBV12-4	CASSSLQRDTGELFF
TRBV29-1	CSVDAGALTDTQYF
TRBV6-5	CASSRYGTSGGYEQYF
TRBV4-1	CASSGRSAGELFF
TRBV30	CAWSAGASSGNTIYF
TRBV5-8	CASSNYEQYF
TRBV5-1	CASSLGIGNEQFF
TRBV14	CASSQDLGGDRYGYTF
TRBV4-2	CASSQDQQINEKLFF
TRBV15	CATSTLAGGPETQYF
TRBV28	CASSLFAWGAKETQYF
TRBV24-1	CATSDYLLNEQFF
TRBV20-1	CSPRRGPGTTNTGELFF
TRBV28	CASSFSMGEQFF
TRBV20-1	CSARDHPAGYTSDTLYF
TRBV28	CATRTGFGTQYF
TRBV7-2	CASSSGPIGGYSGNTIYF
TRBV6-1	CASSELRGTGELFF
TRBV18	CASSPGGFYTF
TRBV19	CASSLSGTSEYGYTF